Listed below are T cell receptor beta chains from one sample, sequenced in a study of shared clonotypes between healthy human individuals. The protocol was immunoSEQ multiplex PCR, while the TCRdb copy is restricted to in-frame clones and leaves out a portion. Of roughly 2 million clones in the sample, over 85% were seen once. The sample taken for sequencing was naive CD8+ T cells sorted from blood. All receptors derive from a man between 18 and 35 years old in good health. Each CDR3 is given with its conserved first and last residue. Each record gives: J gene, D gene, clone size, V gene, CDR3 protein, CDR3 DNA. The D gene is left open where the match is weak. A clone size is listed for some rows: how often the clone was seen (once, few, many), or a class if it is expanded.

J gene: TRBJ2-1; D gene: .; clone size: .; V gene: TRBV5-5; CDR3 protein: CASSPGPTPWDNEQFF; CDR3 DNA: TGTGCCAGCAGCCCAGGCCCTACCCCGTGGGACAATGAGCAGTTCTTC
J gene: TRBJ2-4; D gene: .; clone size: .; V gene: TRBV5-6; CDR3 protein: CASSSTNENIQYF; CDR3 DNA: TGTGCCAGCAGCTCTACAAATGAAAACATTCAGTACTTC
J gene: TRBJ2-7; D gene: .; clone size: .; V gene: TRBV6-1; CDR3 protein: CASSVMTVSSYEQYF; CDR3 DNA: TGTGCCAGCAGTGTAATGACAGTCAGCTCCTACGAGCAGTACTTC
J gene: TRBJ1-2; D gene: .; clone size: .; V gene: TRBV9; CDR3 protein: CASSASGVDYGYTF; CDR3 DNA: TGTGCCAGCAGCGCTTCAGGAGTAGACTATGGCTACACCTTC
J gene: TRBJ2-2; D gene: TRBD2; clone size: .; V gene: TRBV4-3; CDR3 protein: CASSQDMLAGWVGELFF; CDR3 DNA: TGCGCCAGCAGCCAAGATATGCTAGCGGGATGGGTCGGGGAGCTGTTTTTT
J gene: TRBJ1-1; D gene: .; clone size: .; V gene: TRBV28; CDR3 protein: CASSSLSGWDTEAFF; CDR3 DNA: TGTGCCAGCAGTTCCCTTTCGGGATGGGACACTGAAGCTTTCTTT
J gene: TRBJ2-1; D gene: .; clone size: .; V gene: TRBV7-9; CDR3 protein: CASTPTYEQFF; CDR3 DNA: TGTGCCAGCACCCCCACATACGAGCAGTTCTTC
J gene: TRBJ2-3; D gene: .; clone size: .; V gene: TRBV21-1; CDR3 protein: CASSKELGDRVSTDTQYF; CDR3 DNA: TGTGCCAGCAGCAAAGAGCTTGGGGACAGGGTAAGCACAGATACGCAGTATTTT
J gene: TRBJ2-1; D gene: TRBD2; clone size: .; V gene: TRBV27; CDR3 protein: CASSLSIFGTSGRSYNEQFF; CDR3 DNA: TGTGCCAGCAGTTTATCGATCTTCGGGACTAGCGGGAGGTCCTACAATGAGCAGTTCTTC
J gene: TRBJ2-2; D gene: TRBD1; clone size: .; V gene: TRBV4-3; CDR3 protein: CASSQGFWDRGDTGELFF; CDR3 DNA: TGCGCCAGCAGCCAAGGCTTTTGGGACAGGGGGGACACCGGGGAGCTGTTTTTT
J gene: TRBJ2-3; D gene: .; clone size: .; V gene: TRBV25-1; CDR3 protein: CASSWTETDTQYF; CDR3 DNA: TGTGCCAGCAGCTGGACAGAAACAGATACGCAGTATTTT
J gene: TRBJ2-5; D gene: TRBD2; clone size: .; V gene: TRBV27; CDR3 protein: CASSPTRGVRETQYF; CDR3 DNA: TGTGCCAGCAGTCCTACGCGGGGGGTCCGAGAGACCCAGTACTTC
J gene: TRBJ2-3; D gene: .; clone size: .; V gene: TRBV12-5; CDR3 protein: CASGLTEGPRTDTQYF; CDR3 DNA: TGTGCTAGTGGTCTCACAGAGGGGCCGCGCACAGATACGCAGTATTTT
J gene: TRBJ2-1; D gene: .; clone size: .; V gene: TRBV5-1; CDR3 protein: CASSPRGDEQFF; CDR3 DNA: TGCGCCAGCAGCCCCAGGGGTGATGAGCAGTTCTTC
J gene: TRBJ1-6; D gene: TRBD1; clone size: .; V gene: TRBV6-5; CDR3 protein: CASSFTETGFTPLHF; CDR3 DNA: TGTGCCAGCAGTTTCACCGAGACAGGGTTTACGCCCCTCCACTTT
J gene: TRBJ2-3; D gene: TRBD1; clone size: .; V gene: TRBV7-8; CDR3 protein: CASSWWTGEISDTQYF; CDR3 DNA: TGTGCCAGCAGCTGGTGGACAGGGGAAATTTCAGATACGCAGTATTTT
J gene: TRBJ2-3; D gene: .; clone size: .; V gene: TRBV5-6; CDR3 protein: CASSFRTGGTDTQYF; CDR3 DNA: TGTGCCAGCAGCTTTAGGACGGGAGGCACAGATACGCAGTATTTT
J gene: TRBJ2-5; D gene: TRBD1; clone size: .; V gene: TRBV7-9; CDR3 protein: CASSLILGGLETQYF; CDR3 DNA: TGTGCCAGCAGCTTAATTTTAGGGGGCCTTGAGACCCAGTACTTC
J gene: TRBJ2-1; D gene: .; clone size: .; V gene: TRBV11-2; CDR3 protein: CASRGDLYNEQFF; CDR3 DNA: TGTGCCAGCAGGGGCGACTTGTACAATGAGCAGTTCTTC
J gene: TRBJ2-3; D gene: .; clone size: .; V gene: TRBV7-2; CDR3 protein: CASSTDSTDTQYF; CDR3 DNA: TGTGCCAGCAGCACGGACAGCACAGATACGCAGTATTTT
J gene: TRBJ2-5; D gene: .; clone size: .; V gene: TRBV14; CDR3 protein: CASSQKSPGQETQYF; CDR3 DNA: TGTGCCAGCAGCCAAAAGTCCCCAGGGCAAGAGACCCAGTACTTC
J gene: TRBJ2-3; D gene: TRBD2; clone size: .; V gene: TRBV14; CDR3 protein: CASSRRISGLTDTQYF; CDR3 DNA: TGTGCCAGCAGCCGAAGGATTAGCGGGCTCACAGATACGCAGTATTTT
J gene: TRBJ1-4; D gene: .; clone size: .; V gene: TRBV28; CDR3 protein: CASSFPNEKLFF; CDR3 DNA: TGTGCCAGCAGTTTCCCTAATGAAAAACTGTTTTTT
J gene: TRBJ2-5; D gene: TRBD2; clone size: .; V gene: TRBV5-5; CDR3 protein: CASSGTSGGLQETQYF; CDR3 DNA: TGTGCCAGCAGCGGGACTAGCGGGGGACTCCAAGAGACCCAGTACTTC
J gene: TRBJ2-7; D gene: TRBD1; clone size: .; V gene: TRBV11-2; CDR3 protein: CASSLDWGQGYEQYF; CDR3 DNA: TGTGCCAGCAGCTTAGATTGGGGACAGGGCTACGAGCAGTACTTC
J gene: TRBJ2-3; D gene: TRBD2; clone size: once; V gene: TRBV29-1; CDR3 protein: CSVEGTSATDTQYF; CDR3 DNA: TGCAGCGTTGAAGGGACTAGCGCCACAGATACGCAGTATTTT
J gene: TRBJ1-1; D gene: .; clone size: .; V gene: TRBV10-1; CDR3 protein: CASRATKGVRTEAFF; CDR3 DNA: TGCGCCAGCAGGGCCACTAAGGGGGTTAGGACTGAAGCTTTCTTT
J gene: TRBJ1-5; D gene: .; clone size: once; V gene: TRBV10-2; CDR3 protein: CASSESVVMWAAVRDNQPQHF; CDR3 DNA: TGCGCCAGCAGTGAGTCGGTCGTTATGTGGGCGGCCGTCAGGGACAATCAGCCCCAGCATTTT
J gene: TRBJ1-6; D gene: .; clone size: .; V gene: TRBV27; CDR3 protein: CASSLSGGGLSSYNSPLHF; CDR3 DNA: TGTGCCAGCAGTTTATCGGGTGGGGGCCTTAGCTCCTATAATTCACCCCTCCACTTT
J gene: TRBJ1-2; D gene: TRBD1; clone size: .; V gene: TRBV27; CDR3 protein: CASSLSWTGDYGYTF; CDR3 DNA: TGTGCCAGCAGTTTATCGTGGACAGGGGACTATGGCTACACCTTC
J gene: TRBJ1-2; D gene: TRBD1; clone size: .; V gene: TRBV6-1; CDR3 protein: CASSIRGSSADGYTF; CDR3 DNA: TGTGCCAGCAGTATCAGGGGGTCCTCGGCGGATGGCTACACCTTC
J gene: TRBJ2-2; D gene: .; clone size: .; V gene: TRBV4-3; CDR3 protein: CASSQDRVNTGELFF; CDR3 DNA: TGCGCCAGCAGCCAAGATCGGGTTAACACCGGGGAGCTGTTTTTT
J gene: TRBJ1-1; D gene: .; clone size: .; V gene: TRBV6-1; CDR3 protein: CASIGSTTEAFF; CDR3 DNA: TGTGCCAGCATCGGCAGCACCACTGAAGCTTTCTTT
J gene: TRBJ2-7; D gene: TRBD1; clone size: .; V gene: TRBV6-5; CDR3 protein: CASSYSTGQAPYEQYF; CDR3 DNA: TGTGCCAGCAGTTACTCGACGGGACAGGCCCCCTACGAGCAGTACTTC
J gene: TRBJ1-6; D gene: .; clone size: .; V gene: TRBV10-3; CDR3 protein: CAISDGQGNNSPLHF; CDR3 DNA: TGTGCCATCAGTGACGGGCAGGGAAATAATTCACCCCTCCACTTT
J gene: TRBJ1-2; D gene: .; clone size: .; V gene: TRBV9; CDR3 protein: CASGKGDLNYGYTF; CDR3 DNA: TGTGCCAGCGGAAAGGGAGATTTGAACTATGGCTACACCTTC
J gene: TRBJ1-6; D gene: .; clone size: .; V gene: TRBV6-1; CDR3 protein: CATRVDGPKNSPLHF; CDR3 DNA: TGTGCCACCCGGGTGGATGGACCGAAGAATTCACCCCTCCACTTT
J gene: TRBJ2-7; D gene: TRBD2; clone size: .; V gene: TRBV4-3; CDR3 protein: CASSQDGGLAYEQYF; CDR3 DNA: TGCGCCAGCAGCCAAGATGGGGGACTAGCGTACGAGCAGTACTTC
J gene: TRBJ2-6; D gene: .; clone size: .; V gene: TRBV5-6; CDR3 protein: CASSLKARTSGANVLTF; CDR3 DNA: TGTGCCAGCAGCCTAAAGGCTAGGACCTCTGGGGCCAACGTCCTGACTTTC
J gene: TRBJ2-5; D gene: TRBD1; clone size: .; V gene: TRBV7-9; CDR3 protein: CASSLDTGGGETQYF; CDR3 DNA: TGTGCCAGCAGCTTAGATACAGGGGGCGGAGAGACCCAGTACTTC
J gene: TRBJ2-1; D gene: .; clone size: .; V gene: TRBV29-1; CDR3 protein: CSADHKLPTKQFF; CDR3 DNA: TGCAGCGCTGACCATAAACTACCCACCAAGCAGTTCTTC
J gene: TRBJ2-2; D gene: TRBD1; clone size: .; V gene: TRBV4-3; CDR3 protein: CASSQRDRGIAGELFF; CDR3 DNA: TGCGCCAGCAGCCAGAGGGACAGGGGGATTGCCGGGGAGCTGTTTTTT
J gene: TRBJ2-7; D gene: .; clone size: .; V gene: TRBV7-9; CDR3 protein: CASLPGEGSYEQYF; CDR3 DNA: TGTGCCAGCCTTCCGGGTGAGGGGTCCTACGAGCAGTACTTC
J gene: TRBJ2-1; D gene: .; clone size: .; V gene: TRBV4-3; CDR3 protein: CASSQDSGTGSTYNEQFF; CDR3 DNA: TGCGCCAGCAGCCAAGATTCCGGCACAGGGTCGACCTACAATGAGCAGTTCTTC
J gene: TRBJ1-2; D gene: TRBD1; clone size: .; V gene: TRBV6-5; CDR3 protein: CASKTGVGDYGYTF; CDR3 DNA: TGTGCCAGCAAAACAGGGGTGGGGGACTATGGCTACACCTTC